These T cell receptor beta chains were read from a single sample in a study of blood T cells in healthy people across ages. In TCRdb, the 5' RACE reads were re-called with MiXCR into one record per CDR3 protein. The sample lists approximately 1.5 million distinct CDR3 sequences; approximately 43% were seen once. The specimen sequenced was blood. These receptors were taken from a woman in her late teens or twenties in good health. The CDR3 runs from the conserved cysteine through the conserved F or W. The D gene is left open where the match is weak. Some rows have no size entry. The others give once, few or many, or a class for an expanded clone.

TGCGCCAGCAGCCAAGAATGGGGAACCTACGAGCAGTTCTTC	CASSQEWGTYEQFF	-	-	TRBJ2-1	TRBV4-1
TGTGCCAGCAGCCCCACGGACAGGGGGCGTAACGAGCAGTACTTC	CASSPTDRGRNEQYF	-	TRBD1	TRBJ2-7	TRBV4-2
TGCAGTGCTCCAGATTCCAGCCCTTGGAGCAATCAGCCCCAGCATTTT	CSAPDSSPWSNQPQHF	-	-	TRBJ1-5	TRBV20-1
TGCGCCAGCAGCTTGTATAACAGGTTTGATGAGCAGTACTTC	CASSLYNRFDEQYF	-	-	TRBJ2-7	TRBV5-1
TGTGCCAGCAGGCGTAGCGGGGCTAGCTCCTACGAGCAGTACTTC	CASRRSGASSYEQYF	few	TRBD2	TRBJ2-7	TRBV28
TGTGCCAGCAGCTTAGAAGGGACTAGAGGACTTTACGAGCAGTACTTC	CASSLEGTRGLYEQYF	few	TRBD2	TRBJ2-7	TRBV7-8
TGTGCCAGCAGCCGTGGGGCTAGCGACCACAATGAGCAGTACTTC	CASSRGASDHNEQYF	-	-	TRBJ2-5	TRBV2
TGCGCCAGCAGGTTCGGGGGAGATACGCAGTATTTT	CASRFGGDTQYF	-	-	TRBJ2-3	TRBV5-1
TGCGCCAGCAACCGCAGGGGCTCTTCCTACAATGAGCAGTTCTTC	CASNRRGSSYNEQFF	-	-	TRBJ2-1	TRBV5-1
TGTGCCATCAGTACCACCCCCCCCACAGATACGCAGTATTTT	CAISTTPPTDTQYF	-	-	TRBJ2-3	TRBV10-3
TGCAGCGTTGGCGCATCACGGGTTACCTACGAGCAGTACTTC	CSVGASRVTYEQYF	-	-	TRBJ2-7	TRBV29-1
TGCGCCAGCAGCATGAGCTCCTACGAGCAGTACTTC	CASSMSSYEQYF	-	-	TRBJ2-7	TRBV5-1
TGTGCCAGCACTACAGGGGTGGGGTCGAATGGCTACACCTTC	CASTTGVGSNGYTF	-	TRBD1	TRBJ1-2	TRBV2
TGCAGTGCTAGAGTATCAGGGACCTATGGCTACACCTTC	CSARVSGTYGYTF	-	-	TRBJ1-2	TRBV20-1
TGTACCAGCTCTGGACAGGGCTCTTCCGATACGCAGTATTTT	CTSSGQGSSDTQYF	-	TRBD1	TRBJ2-3	TRBV25-1
TGTGCCAGCAGCCCGGGACCTCTGCAGGATACGCAGTATTTT	CASSPGPLQDTQYF	-	-	TRBJ2-3	TRBV9
TGTGCCTGGGTCGGACAGGGGGCAAGTAGCTACACCTTC	CAWVGQGASSYTF	-	TRBD1	TRBJ1-2	TRBV30
TGCGCTAGCAGCCAAGCGTGGAACTACGAATACAATGAGCAGTACTTC	CASSQAWNYEYNEQYF	-	-	TRBJ2-7	TRBV4-3
TGCAGTGCTAGTGGGCTAGCCCGCACAGATACGCAGTATTTT	CSASGLARTDTQYF	few	-	TRBJ2-3	TRBV20-1
TGTGCCAGCAGCGTAGGGGGGGGAGGTTCCTACAATGAGCAGTTCTTC	CASSVGGGGSYNEQFF	-	TRBD2	TRBJ2-1	TRBV9
TGTGCCAGCAGCTTAGCGCTTGGCAGGAGAGATCAGCCCCAGCATTTT	CASSLALGRRDQPQHF	few	-	TRBJ1-5	TRBV7-2
TGTGCCAGCAGCTTAGGGGGGCAAAAGCAGTATTTT	CASSLGGQKQYF	few	-	TRBJ2-3	TRBV11-2
TGTGCCAGCAGCTTGCGGACTAGCGGGGTAGCCGACTACAATGAGCAGTTCTTC	CASSLRTSGVADYNEQFF	-	TRBD2	TRBJ2-1	TRBV7-6
TGCGCCAGCAGCTTTGCAGGGGCGGGTGATGAGCAGTTCTTC	CASSFAGAGDEQFF	-	-	TRBJ2-1	TRBV5-1
TGTGCCAGCAGTGAAGTCCGGTATAGGGACAGCCTTTTCTATGGCTACACCTTC	CASSEVRYRDSLFYGYTF	-	TRBD1	TRBJ1-2	TRBV6-1
TGTGCCAGCAGCCAACGTTGGGGGACTGAAGCTTTCTTT	CASSQRWGTEAFF	-	-	TRBJ1-1	TRBV4-2
TGTGCCAGCAGCTTTAGGACTACTTTCTCTGGGGCCAACGTCCTGACTTTC	CASSFRTTFSGANVLTF	-	-	TRBJ2-6	TRBV7-9
TGTGCCAGCAGCCTAAGACGCACCTCTGGAAACACCATATATTTT	CASSLRRTSGNTIYF	many	-	TRBJ1-3	TRBV6-5
TGTGCCAGCACCCTAGGGGGACAGGCCCGTCGGGGCTACACCTTC	CASTLGGQARRGYTF	-	TRBD1	TRBJ1-2	TRBV12-3/TRBV12-4
TGCGCCAGCAGCTTGATGGGGGACACTAAATTCACAGATACGCAGTATTTT	CASSLMGDTKFTDTQYF	-	-	TRBJ2-3	TRBV5-1
TGTGCCAGCAGTTTGGGGACACCAGAAGAGACCCAGTACTTC	CASSLGTPEETQYF	-	-	TRBJ2-5	TRBV12-3/TRBV12-4
TGCGCCAGCAGCTTGGGACCAAGCGCAAATCAGCCCCAGCATTTT	CASSLGPSANQPQHF	-	-	TRBJ1-5	TRBV5-1
TGTGCCAGCAGCCTTGACAGGCTTTCGTCTAACTATGGCTACACCTTC	CASSLDRLSSNYGYTF	-	-	TRBJ1-2	TRBV6-2/TRBV6-3
TGTGCCAGCTCACCACCGAGGTTGGGGGATGAGCAGTTCTTC	CASSPPRLGDEQFF	-	-	TRBJ2-1	TRBV18
TGTGCCAGCAGTAAGGACAGGGGTCAGCCCCAGCATTTT	CASSKDRGQPQHF	few	TRBD1	TRBJ1-5	TRBV2
TGCGCCAGCAGCTTGGCCGGGACCCCTGGAAACACCATATATTTT	CASSLAGTPGNTIYF	-	-	TRBJ1-3	TRBV5-1
TGTGCCAGCAGCAAAATCCGGGACAGGGTGAACGAGCAGTACTTC	CASSKIRDRVNEQYF	few	TRBD1	TRBJ2-7	TRBV6-2/TRBV6-3
TGTGCCAGCACCGCGTTGGGCCCTGGGGCCAACGTCCTGACTTTC	CASTALGPGANVLTF	many	-	TRBJ2-6	TRBV12-3/TRBV12-4
TGTGCCAGCAGTCCAGCATACCACAATGAGCAGTTCTTC	CASSPAYHNEQFF	-	-	TRBJ2-1	TRBV7-2
TGTGCCAGCAGTTTATTTACTAGCGGGAGTAATGAGCAGTTCTTC	CASSLFTSGSNEQFF	-	TRBD2	TRBJ2-1	TRBV28
TGTGCCAGCAGCTTACGAAGGTCCAGACCCTACGAGCAGTACTTC	CASSLRRSRPYEQYF	many	-	TRBJ2-7	TRBV7-2
TGTACCAGCAGCCCGGGAGGCGATGGAAAACTGTTTTTT	CTSSPGGDGKLFF	-	-	TRBJ1-4	TRBV6-5
TGTGCCAGCAGCTCCGCTGGCGTGTACAATGAGCAGTTCTTC	CASSSAGVYNEQFF	-	-	TRBJ2-1	TRBV7-9
TGTGCCAGCAGCTTAACTAGCGGGACCGGGGAGCTGTTTTTT	CASSLTSGTGELFF	-	TRBD2	TRBJ2-2	TRBV7-2
TGTGCCAGCAGCGAAACCCTTTTACGGGGTTTCAATGGCTACACCTTC	CASSETLLRGFNGYTF	-	-	TRBJ1-2	TRBV7-8
TGTGCCGGCAGCGCCTTAGCGGATGCGGGAACAGATACGCAGTATTTT	CAGSALADAGTDTQYF	once	-	TRBJ2-3	TRBV9
TGTGCCAGCAGTTACTCAGGGGATGGGGCCAACGTCCTGACTTTC	CASSYSGDGANVLTF	many	-	TRBJ2-6	TRBV6-5
TGTGCCAGCAGCCCCGACAGAGCAACTAATGAAAAACTGTTTTTT	CASSPDRATNEKLFF	many	-	TRBJ1-4	TRBV6-5
TGTGCCAGCAGTCCTCTCGACAAGGCCTACAATGAGCAGTTCTTC	CASSPLDKAYNEQFF	-	-	TRBJ2-1	TRBV28
TGTGCCAGCAGTTTGGTCGGGAGTGGCCGCGAGCAGTACTTC	CASSLVGSGREQYF	-	-	TRBJ2-7	TRBV28
TGTGCCAGCAGCGGAAGGATGGCAGGGGGATACAATGAGCAGTTCTTC	CASSGRMAGGYNEQFF	once	TRBD1	TRBJ2-1	TRBV2
TGCGCCAGCAGCCAAGATCTGGCAGGGGTGGCGGCTAATGAAAAACTGTTTTTT	CASSQDLAGVAANEKLFF	-	-	TRBJ1-4	TRBV4-3
TGTGCCAGCAGCTTACTGGGGAGGCTAGCGTTTAGCACAGATACGCAGTATTTT	CASSLLGRLAFSTDTQYF	-	-	TRBJ2-3	TRBV7-2
TGCGCAAGCAGCGCGGGACGAACCGCCTACGAGCAGTACTTC	CASSAGRTAYEQYF	-	-	TRBJ2-7	TRBV5-1
TGCAGTGCAACTAGAAACGATTCACCCCTCCACTTT	CSATRNDSPLHF	-	-	TRBJ1-6	TRBV20-1
TGTGCCACCAGCGAAGAAATTCTAGCGGGAGGGTACAATGAGCAGTACTTC	CATSEEILAGGYNEQYF	few	TRBD2	TRBJ2-7	TRBV15
TGTGCCAGTACGCGGACAGGGGGCCAAGAGACCCAGTACTTC	CASTRTGGQETQYF	-	TRBD1	TRBJ2-5	TRBV25-1